This T cell receptor beta chain was captured by sequencing in a study of CD8 T cells in Susac syndrome. Sequencing of TCR beta, carried out with a high-throughput approach, was applied to CD8+ and CD4+ T cells from the blood. Treatment-naive patients with stable or active relapsing-remitting disease were the multiple sclerosis controls. Negative isolation was applied to CD8+ and CD4+ T cells, and FACS enrichment was applied to TEMRA cells. Concerning this clonotype itself: As yet, its antigen is unknown.

Random hexamers served to reverse transcribe roughly 0.45 to 1 ug RNA. From the immunoSEQ multiplex PCR reads, TCRdb called clonotypes with MiXCR, one entry per CDR3 protein. The table includes about 120,000 distinct CDR3 sequences, around 94% detected once. Findings of the study overall: It was acknowledged in the study that its TCR sequencing and HLA analysis involved a relatively small number of individuals.

What was sequenced was CD4+ T cells from PBMCs. This clonotype was sampled from a human donor with multiple sclerosis.

CDR3 bases: TGTGCCAGCAGGCTAATATATGATCAGATTTATAGCAATCAGCCCCAGCATTTT. Translation: CASRLIYDQIYSNQPQHF. The chain recombines TRBV28 with TRBJ1-5; D call uncertain. Germline V gene lookup returns CDR1 MDHEN and CDR2 SYDVKM. Trimming left V 6 bases short and J 0 bases short, with 21 bases between. This CDR3 region has 18 residues. Full variable domain (outside the CDR3, taken from reference TRBV28 and TRBJ1-5): DVKVTQSSRYLVKRTGEKVFLECVQDMDHENMFWYRQDPGLGLRLIYFSYDVKMKEKGDIPEGYSVSREKKERFSLILESASTNQTSMYLCASRLIYDQIYSNQPQHFGDGTRLSIL.